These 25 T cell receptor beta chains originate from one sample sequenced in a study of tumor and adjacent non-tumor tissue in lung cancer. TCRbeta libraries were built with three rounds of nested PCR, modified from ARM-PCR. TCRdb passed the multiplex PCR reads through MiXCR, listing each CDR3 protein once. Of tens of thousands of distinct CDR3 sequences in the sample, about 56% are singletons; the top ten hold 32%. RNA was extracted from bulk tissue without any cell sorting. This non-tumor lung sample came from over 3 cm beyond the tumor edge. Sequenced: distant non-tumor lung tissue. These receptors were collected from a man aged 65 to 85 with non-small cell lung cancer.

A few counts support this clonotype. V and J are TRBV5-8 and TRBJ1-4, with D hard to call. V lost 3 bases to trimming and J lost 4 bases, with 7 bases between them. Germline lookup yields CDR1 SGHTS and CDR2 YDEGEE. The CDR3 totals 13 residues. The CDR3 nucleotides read TGTGCCAGCAGCTCGGGGTTTAATGAAAAACTGTTTTTT. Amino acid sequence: CASSSGFNEKLFF.

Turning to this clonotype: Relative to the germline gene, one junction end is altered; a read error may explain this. CDR3 sequence reads: CTSSLGFSLDEQYF. The CDR3, as DNA: TGTACCAGCAGCTTAGGATTTTCACTAGACGAGCAGTACTTC. The chain employs TRBV11-2 and TRBJ2-7, with D possibly TRBD2 on 5 matching bases. The CDR3 has 14 amino acids. CDR1 and CDR2 from the germline V gene are SGHAT and FQNNGV.

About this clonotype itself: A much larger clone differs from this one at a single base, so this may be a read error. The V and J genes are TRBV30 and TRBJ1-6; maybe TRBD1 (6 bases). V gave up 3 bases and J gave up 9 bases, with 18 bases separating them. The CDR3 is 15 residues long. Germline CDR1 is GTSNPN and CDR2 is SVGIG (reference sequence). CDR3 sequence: CAWREDGTTTSPLHF. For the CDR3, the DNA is TGTGCCTGGAGAGAGGATGGGACAACAACTTCACCCCTCCACTTT.

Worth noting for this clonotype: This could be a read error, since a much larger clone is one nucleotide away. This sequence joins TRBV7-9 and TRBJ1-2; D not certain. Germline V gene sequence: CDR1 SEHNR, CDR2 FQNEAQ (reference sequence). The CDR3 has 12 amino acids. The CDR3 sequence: CARSLGIAGYTF. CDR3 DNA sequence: TGTGCCAGGAGCTTAGGGATCGCTGGCTACACCTTC.

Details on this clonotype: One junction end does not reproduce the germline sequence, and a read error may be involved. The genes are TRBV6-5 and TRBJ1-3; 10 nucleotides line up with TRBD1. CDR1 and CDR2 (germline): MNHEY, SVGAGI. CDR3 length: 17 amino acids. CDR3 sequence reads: CASSHSSDRGPGNTIYF. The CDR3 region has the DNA TGTGCCAGCAGTCACTCGAGCGACAGGGGGCCTGGAAACACCATATATTTT.

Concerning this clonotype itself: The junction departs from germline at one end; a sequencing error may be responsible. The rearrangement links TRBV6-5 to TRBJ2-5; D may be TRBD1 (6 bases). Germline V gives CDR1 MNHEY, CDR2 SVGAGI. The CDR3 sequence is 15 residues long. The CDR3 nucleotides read TGTACCAGCACCATGGGGGTGGACAGCCAAGAGACCCAGTACTTC. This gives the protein CTSTMGVDSQETQYF.

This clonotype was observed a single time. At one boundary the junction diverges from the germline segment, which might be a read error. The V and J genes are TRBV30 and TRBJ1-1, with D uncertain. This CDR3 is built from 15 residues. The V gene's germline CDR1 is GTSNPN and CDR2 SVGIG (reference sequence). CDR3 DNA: TGTGTCTGGATAAGTTCCCAGCGCGTGAACACTGAAGCCTTCTTT. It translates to CVWISSQRVNTEAFF.

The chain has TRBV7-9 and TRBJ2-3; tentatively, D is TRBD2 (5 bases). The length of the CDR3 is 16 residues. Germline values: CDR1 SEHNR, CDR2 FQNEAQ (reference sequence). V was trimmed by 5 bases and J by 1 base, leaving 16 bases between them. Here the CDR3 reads CASSGGLARGTDTQYF. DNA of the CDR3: TGTGCCAGCAGCGGAGGTCTAGCAAGGGGCACAGATACGCAGTATTTT.

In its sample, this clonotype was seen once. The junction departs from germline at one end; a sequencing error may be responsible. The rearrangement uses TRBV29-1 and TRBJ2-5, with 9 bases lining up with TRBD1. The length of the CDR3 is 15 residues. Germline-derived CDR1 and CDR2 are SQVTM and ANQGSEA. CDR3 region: CSVEGDRERGETQYF. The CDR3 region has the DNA TGCAGCGTTGAAGGGGACAGGGAACGCGGGGAGACTCAGTACTTC.

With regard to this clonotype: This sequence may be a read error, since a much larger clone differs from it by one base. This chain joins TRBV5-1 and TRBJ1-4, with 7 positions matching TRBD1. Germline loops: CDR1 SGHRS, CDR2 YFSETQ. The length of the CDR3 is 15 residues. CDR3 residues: CASILGQRNNEKLFF. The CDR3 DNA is TGCGCCAGCATCTTGGGACAGAGAAATAATGAAAAACTGTTTTTT.

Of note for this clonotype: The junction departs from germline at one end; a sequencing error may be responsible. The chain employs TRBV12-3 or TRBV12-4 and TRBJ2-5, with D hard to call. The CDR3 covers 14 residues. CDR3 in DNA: TGTGTCAGCACCTTGACATGGTACGGAGAGACCCAGTACTTC. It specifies CVSTLTWYGETQYF.

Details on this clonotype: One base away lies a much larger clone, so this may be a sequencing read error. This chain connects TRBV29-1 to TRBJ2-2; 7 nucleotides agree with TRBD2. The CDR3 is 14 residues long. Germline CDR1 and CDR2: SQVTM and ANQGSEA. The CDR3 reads CSLGEGVRTGELLF. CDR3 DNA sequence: TGCAGCCTTGGGGAGGGTGTTAGGACCGGGGAGCTGTTATTT.

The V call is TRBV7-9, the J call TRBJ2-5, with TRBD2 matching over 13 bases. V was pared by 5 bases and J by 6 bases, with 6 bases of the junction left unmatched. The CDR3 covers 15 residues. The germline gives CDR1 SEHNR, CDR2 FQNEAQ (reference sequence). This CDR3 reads CASSPGLAGAKTQYF. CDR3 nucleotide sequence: TGTGCCAGCAGCCCAGGACTAGCGGGAGCTAAGACCCAGTACTTC.

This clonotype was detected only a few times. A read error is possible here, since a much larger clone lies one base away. The CDR3: CNVRETGGYTF. In DNA, the CDR3 is TGCAACGTGCGGGAGACAGGGGGCTACACCTTC. J is TRBJ1-2 and V is TRBV29-1; 7 positions match TRBD1. CDR1 SQVTM and CDR2 ANQGSEA come from the germline V gene. CDR3 length: 11 residues. Full variable domain (outside the CDR3, taken from reference TRBV29-1 and TRBJ1-2): SAVISQKPSRDICQRGTSLTIQCQVDSQVTMMFWYRQQPGQSLTLIATANQGSEATYESGFVIDKFPISRPNLTFSTLTVSNMSPEDSSIYLCNVRETGGYTFGSGTRLTVV.

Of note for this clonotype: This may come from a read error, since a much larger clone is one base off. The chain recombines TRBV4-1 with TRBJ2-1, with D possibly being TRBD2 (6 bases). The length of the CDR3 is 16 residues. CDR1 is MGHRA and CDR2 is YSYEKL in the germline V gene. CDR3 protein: CASSLTVGSSYDEQFF. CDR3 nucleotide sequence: TGCGCCAGCAGCTTGACCGTCGGGAGCTCCTACGATGAGCAGTTCTTC.

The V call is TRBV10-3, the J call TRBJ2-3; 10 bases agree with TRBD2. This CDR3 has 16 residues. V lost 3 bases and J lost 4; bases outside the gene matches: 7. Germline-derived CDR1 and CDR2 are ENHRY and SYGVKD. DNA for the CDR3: TGTGCCATCAGTGACCCTAGCGGGAGACGATCAGATACGCAGTATTTT. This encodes CAISDPSGRRSDTQYF.

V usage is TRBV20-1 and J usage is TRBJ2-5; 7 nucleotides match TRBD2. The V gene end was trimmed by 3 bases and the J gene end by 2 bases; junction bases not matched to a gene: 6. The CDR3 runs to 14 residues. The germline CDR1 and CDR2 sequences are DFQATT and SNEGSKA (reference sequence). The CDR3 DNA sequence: TGCAGTGCTAGGGGCGGGGGTTTTCAAGAGACCCAGTACTTC. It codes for CSARGGGFQETQYF.

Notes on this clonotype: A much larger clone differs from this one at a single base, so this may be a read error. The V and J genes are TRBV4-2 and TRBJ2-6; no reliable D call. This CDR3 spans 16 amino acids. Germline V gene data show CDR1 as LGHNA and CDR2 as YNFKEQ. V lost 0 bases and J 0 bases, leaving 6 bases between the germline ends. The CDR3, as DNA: TGTGCCAGCAGCCAAGATGGGGACTCTGGGGCCAACGTCCTGACTTTC. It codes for CASSQDGDSGANVLTF.

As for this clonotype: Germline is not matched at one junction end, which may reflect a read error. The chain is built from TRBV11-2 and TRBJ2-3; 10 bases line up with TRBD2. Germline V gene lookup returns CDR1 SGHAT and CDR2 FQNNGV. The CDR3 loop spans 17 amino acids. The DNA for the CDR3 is TGTGCCAGCAGCTCTACCGGACTAGCGGTTAGCACAGATACGCAATATTTT. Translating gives CASSSTGLAVSTDTQYF.

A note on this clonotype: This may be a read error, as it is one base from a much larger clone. CDR3 residues: CASSQDGSGDDTIYF. The CDR3 nucleotides are TGCGCCAGCAGCCAAGATGGTTCAGGCGATGACACCATATATTTT. This chain joins TRBV4-1 and TRBJ1-3, with D unclear. The CDR3 totals 15 residues. V lost 0 bases and J 8 bases, leaving 14 bases between the germline ends. The germline V gene has CDR1 MGHRA and CDR2 YSYEKL.

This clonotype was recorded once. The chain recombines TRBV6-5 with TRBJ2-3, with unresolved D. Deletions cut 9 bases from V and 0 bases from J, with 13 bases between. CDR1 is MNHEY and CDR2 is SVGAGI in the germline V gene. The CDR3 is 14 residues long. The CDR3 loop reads CASSVHSSTDTQYF. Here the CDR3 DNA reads TGTGCCAGTAGTGTCCACAGTAGCACAGATACGCAGTATTTT.

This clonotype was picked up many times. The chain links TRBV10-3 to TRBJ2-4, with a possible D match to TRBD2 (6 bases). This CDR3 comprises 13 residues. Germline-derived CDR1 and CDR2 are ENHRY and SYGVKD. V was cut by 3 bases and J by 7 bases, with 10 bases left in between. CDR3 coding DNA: TGTGCCATCAGTGAACCTGCGGGGAACATTCAGTACTTC. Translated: CAISEPAGNIQYF.

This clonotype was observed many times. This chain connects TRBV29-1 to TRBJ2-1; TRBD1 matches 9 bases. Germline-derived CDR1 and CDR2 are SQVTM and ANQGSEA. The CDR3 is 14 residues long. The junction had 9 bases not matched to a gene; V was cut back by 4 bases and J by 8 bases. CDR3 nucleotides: TGCAGCGTTGGGGCTCGGGACAGGGTTCATGAGCAGTTCTTC. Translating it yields CSVGARDRVHEQFF.

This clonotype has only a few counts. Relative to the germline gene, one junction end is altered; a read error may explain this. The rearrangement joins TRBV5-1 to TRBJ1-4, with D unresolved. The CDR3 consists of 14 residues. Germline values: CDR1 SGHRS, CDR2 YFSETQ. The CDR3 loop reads CASSRGRRTEKLFF. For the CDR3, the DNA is TGCGCCAGCAGCAGAGGACGCCGCACTGAAAAGCTGTTTTTT.

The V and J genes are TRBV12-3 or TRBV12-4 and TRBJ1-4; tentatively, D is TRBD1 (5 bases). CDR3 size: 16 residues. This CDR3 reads CANSLALGQLNEKLFF. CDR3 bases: TGTGCTAACAGTTTGGCCCTGGGGCAGTTAAATGAAAAACTGTTTTTT.